This T cell receptor (beta chain) appears in the sequencing data of a study of shared clonotypes between healthy human individuals. Study summary: The plates for each donor numbered three CD4 naive, three CD4 memory, two CD8 naive and one CD8 memory.

This table comes from immunoSEQ multiplex PCR, and its TCRdb copy is limited to in-frame clones, with some not included. Of approximately 2.3 million clones listed, 85% to 95% are singletons. V lost 4 bases to trimming and J lost 11 bases; unmatched junction nucleotides: 16. The CDR3 has 16 residues. CDR1 and CDR2 from the germline V gene are MNHNY and SVGAGI (reference sequence). The genes are TRBV6-6 and TRBJ2-1; TRBD1 agrees at 8 bases. The sequenced sample was naive CD4+ T cells from PBMCs. Subset indicated: CD45RA+ positively selected. This receptor was taken from a man aged 18 to 29 in good health. Some clones in this sample may be carry-over from other donors' samples. The CDR3 bases are TGTGCCAGCAGTTCCGGGGTCGGGACAGGTAGGGAACAGCAGTTCTTC. This gives the protein CASSSGVGTGREQQFF.